The clone carrying this TCR beta chain was picked up a small number of times. Its antigen is unknown. V lost 4 bases and J lost 4, with 21 bases in between. The length of the CDR3 is 17 residues. Germline CDR1 SGHRS, CDR2 YFSETQ. As for the donors, each was a healthy bone marrow donor. PCR primers comprised 60 Vbeta and 13 Jbeta primers. Sequencing was performed with immunoSEQ multiplex PCR; in TCRdb, only in-frame clones are kept and a portion is missing. Among under 150,000 clones listed, roughly 70% were seen once. These data originate in a study of cytomegalovirus exposure and HLA in healthy donors. Whole-study findings and limits: Later analysis found that TCR beta chains associated with HLA were more clonally expanded than other, equally common chains. Trimming of TCR beta V- and J-genes showed a link, identified in a later analysis, to a missense DCLRE1C variant. Cytomegalovirus status was reportedly diagnosed by the classifier with high specificity and sensitivity.

Input material: PBMCs. This clonotype was obtained from a man aged 25 to 40 in good health and CMV-seronegative. The chain uses TRBV5-1 and TRBJ2-1, with D maybe TRBD1 (5 bases). The CDR3 nucleotides are TGCGCCAGCAGCGTGATCCAAGAGTCGAAGGGGTACAATGAGCAGTTCTTC. Protein: CASSVIQESKGYNEQFF.